In this sample, the clone carrying this T cell receptor beta chain is medium-sized. Its antigen is as yet unknown. The record originates from a study of early T cells in non-severe SARS-CoV-2 infection. Study overall: Chains from this unsorted whole-blood bulk RNA could not be paired.

Unique molecular identifier tags were affixed to discrete cDNA molecules. Via MiXCR, TCRdb re-called the 5' RACE reads, giving one row per CDR3 protein. The table has approximately 19,000 distinct CDR3 sequences, under 7.5% seen once. The germline V gene has CDR1 WSHSY and CDR2 SAAADI. With 0 bases removed from V and 4 bases from J, the gap between germline ends came to 9 bases. The CDR3 is 14 residues long. Overall study results and limits: Anti-spike CD8 responses were favored by VDJdb matching, which missed private and CD4 specificities.

The receptor's source is an adult who was a healthcare worker with PCR-confirmed SARS-CoV-2 infection or an uninfected control (not recorded which). The sequencing input was whole blood. The chain joins TRBV10-2 to TRBJ1-2; maybe TRBD1 (6 bases). The CDR3, as DNA: TGCGCCAGCAGTGAGTCAACAGGGCTCTATGGCTACACCTTC. Translated, it gives CASSESTGLYGYTF.